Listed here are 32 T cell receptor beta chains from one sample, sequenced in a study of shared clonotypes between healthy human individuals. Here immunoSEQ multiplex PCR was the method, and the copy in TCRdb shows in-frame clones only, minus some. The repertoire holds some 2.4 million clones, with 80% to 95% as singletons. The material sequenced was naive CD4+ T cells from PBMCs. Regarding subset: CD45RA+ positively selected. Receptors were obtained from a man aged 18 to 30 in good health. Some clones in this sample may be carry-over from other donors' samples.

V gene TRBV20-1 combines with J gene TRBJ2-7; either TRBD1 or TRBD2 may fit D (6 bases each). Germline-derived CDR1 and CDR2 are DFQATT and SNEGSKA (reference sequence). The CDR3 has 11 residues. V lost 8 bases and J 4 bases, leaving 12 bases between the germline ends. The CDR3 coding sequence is TGCAGTTCAACAGGGACTTACGAGCAGTACTTC. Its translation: CSSTGTYEQYF.

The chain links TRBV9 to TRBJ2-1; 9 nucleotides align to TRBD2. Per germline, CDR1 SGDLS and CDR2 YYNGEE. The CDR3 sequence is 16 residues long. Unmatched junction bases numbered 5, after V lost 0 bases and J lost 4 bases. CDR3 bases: TGTGCCAGCAGCGTAGGGGGCGGGAGGGAATACAATGAGCAGTTCTTC. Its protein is CASSVGGGREYNEQFF. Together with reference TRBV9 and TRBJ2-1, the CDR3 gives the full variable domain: DSGVTQTPKHLITATGQRVTLRCSPRSGDLSVYWYQQSLDQGLQFLIQYYNGEERAKGNILERFSAQQFPDLHSELNLSSLELGDSALYFCASSVGGGREYNEQFFGPGTRLTVL.

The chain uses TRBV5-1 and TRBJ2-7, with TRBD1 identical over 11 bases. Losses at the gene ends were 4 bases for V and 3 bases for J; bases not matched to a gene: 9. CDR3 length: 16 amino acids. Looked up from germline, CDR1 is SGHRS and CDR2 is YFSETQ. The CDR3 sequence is CASSGGTGGFSYEQYF. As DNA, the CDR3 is TGCGCCAGCAGCGGCGGGACAGGGGGTTTCAGCTACGAGCAGTACTTC.

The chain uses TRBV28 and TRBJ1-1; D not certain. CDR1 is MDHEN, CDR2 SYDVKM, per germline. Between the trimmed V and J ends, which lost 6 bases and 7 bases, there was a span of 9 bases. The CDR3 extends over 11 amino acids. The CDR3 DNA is TGTGCCAGCAGCCGGCCCTATGAAGCTTTCTTT. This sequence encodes CASSRPYEAFF.

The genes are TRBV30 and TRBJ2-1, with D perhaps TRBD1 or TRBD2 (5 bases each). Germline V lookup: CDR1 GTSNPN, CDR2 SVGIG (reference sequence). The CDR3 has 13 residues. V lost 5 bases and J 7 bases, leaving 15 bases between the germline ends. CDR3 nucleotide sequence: TGTGCCTGGTCCGGGACCTTGCGTAATGAGCAGTTCTTC. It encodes CAWSGTLRNEQFF. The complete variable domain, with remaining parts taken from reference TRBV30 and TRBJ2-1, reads SQTIHQWPATLVQPVGSPLSLECTVEGTSNPNLYWYRQAAGRGLQLLFYSVGIGQISSEVPQNLSASRPQDRQFILSSKKLLLSDSGFYLCAWSGTLRNEQFFGPGTRLTVL.

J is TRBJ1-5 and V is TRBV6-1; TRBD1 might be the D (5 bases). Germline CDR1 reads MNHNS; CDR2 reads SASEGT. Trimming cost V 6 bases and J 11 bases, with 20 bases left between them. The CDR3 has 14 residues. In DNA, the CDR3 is TGTGCCAGCAGGGTCGGGTCCCACCAACAGGCCCAGCATTTT. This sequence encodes CASRVGSHQQAQHF.

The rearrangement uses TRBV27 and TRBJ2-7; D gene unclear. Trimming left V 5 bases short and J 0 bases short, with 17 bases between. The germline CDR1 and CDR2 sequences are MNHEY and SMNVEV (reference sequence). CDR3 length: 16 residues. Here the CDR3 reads CASSPLPRSYSYEQYF. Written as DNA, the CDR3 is TGTGCCAGCAGTCCCCTACCTCGGTCGTACTCCTACGAGCAGTACTTC.

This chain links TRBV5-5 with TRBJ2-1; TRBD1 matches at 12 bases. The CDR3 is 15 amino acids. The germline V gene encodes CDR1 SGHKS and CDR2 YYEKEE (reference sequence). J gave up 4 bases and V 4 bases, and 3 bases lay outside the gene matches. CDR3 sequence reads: CASSPGQGAYNEQFF. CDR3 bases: TGTGCCAGCAGCCCGGGACAGGGGGCTTACAATGAGCAGTTCTTC.

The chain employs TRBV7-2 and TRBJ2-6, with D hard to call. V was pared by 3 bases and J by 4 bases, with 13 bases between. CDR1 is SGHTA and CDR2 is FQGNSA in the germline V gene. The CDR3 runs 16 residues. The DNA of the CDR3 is TGTGCCAGCAGCTTGGCGCACCTCTCAGGGGCCAACGTCCTGACTTTC. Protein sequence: CASSLAHLSGANVLTF.

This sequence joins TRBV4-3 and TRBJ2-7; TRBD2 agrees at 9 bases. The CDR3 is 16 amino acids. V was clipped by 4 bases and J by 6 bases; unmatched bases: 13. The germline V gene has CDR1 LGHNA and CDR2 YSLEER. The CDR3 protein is CASSLSFGGRAGEQYF. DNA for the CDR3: TGCGCCAGCAGCCTCTCGTTCGGCGGGAGGGCCGGCGAGCAGTACTTC.

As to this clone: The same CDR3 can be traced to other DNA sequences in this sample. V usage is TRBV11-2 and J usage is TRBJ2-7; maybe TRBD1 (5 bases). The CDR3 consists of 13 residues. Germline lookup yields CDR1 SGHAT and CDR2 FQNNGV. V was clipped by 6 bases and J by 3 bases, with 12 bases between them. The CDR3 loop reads CASSLGQVYEQYF. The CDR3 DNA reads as TGTGCCAGCAGTCTCGGACAAGTCTACGAGCAGTACTTC.

This CDR3 is CSVEVSDRNEQFF. Here the CDR3 DNA reads TGCAGCGTTGAAGTCTCCGACCGCAATGAGCAGTTCTTC. The chain couples TRBV29-1 to TRBJ2-1; D is unclear. Between the trimmed V and J ends, which lost 1 base and 6 bases, there was a span of 10 bases. Germline CDR1 and CDR2: SQVTM and ANQGSEA. CDR3 length: 13 amino acids.

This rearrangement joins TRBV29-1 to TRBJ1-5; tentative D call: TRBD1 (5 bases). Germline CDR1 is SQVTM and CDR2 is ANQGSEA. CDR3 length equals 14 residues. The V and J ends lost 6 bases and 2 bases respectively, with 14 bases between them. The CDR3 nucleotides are TGCAGCGTGAAAGTGGGGGGTGGCAATCAGCCCCAGCATTTT. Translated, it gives CSVKVGGGNQPQHF.

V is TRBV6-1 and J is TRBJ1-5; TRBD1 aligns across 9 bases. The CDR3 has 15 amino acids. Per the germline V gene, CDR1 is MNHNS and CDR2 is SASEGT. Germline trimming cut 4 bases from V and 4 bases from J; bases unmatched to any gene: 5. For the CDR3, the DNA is TGTGCCAGCAGTGGGACAGGGGAATGGAATCAGCCCCAGCATTTT. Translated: CASSGTGEWNQPQHF.

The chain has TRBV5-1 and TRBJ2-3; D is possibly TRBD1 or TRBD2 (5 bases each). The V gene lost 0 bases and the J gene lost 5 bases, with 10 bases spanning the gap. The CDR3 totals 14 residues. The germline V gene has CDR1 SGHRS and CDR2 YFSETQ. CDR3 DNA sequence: TGCGCCAGCAGCTTGGGTAATGGGGGAGATACGCAGTATTTT. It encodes CASSLGNGGDTQYF.

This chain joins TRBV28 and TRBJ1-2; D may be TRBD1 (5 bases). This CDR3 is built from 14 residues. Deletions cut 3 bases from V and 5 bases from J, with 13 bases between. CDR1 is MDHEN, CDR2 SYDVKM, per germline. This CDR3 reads CASSLGRARYGYTF. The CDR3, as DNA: TGTGCCAGCAGTTTGGGGCGGGCCCGGTATGGCTACACCTTC.

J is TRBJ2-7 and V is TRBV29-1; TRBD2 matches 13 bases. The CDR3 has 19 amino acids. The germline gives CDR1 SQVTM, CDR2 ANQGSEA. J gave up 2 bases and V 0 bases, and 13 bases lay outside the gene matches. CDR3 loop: CSVEEWTSGRMGPAYEQYF. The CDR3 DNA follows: TGCAGCGTTGAAGAATGGACTAGCGGGAGAATGGGTCCGGCCTACGAGCAGTACTTC.

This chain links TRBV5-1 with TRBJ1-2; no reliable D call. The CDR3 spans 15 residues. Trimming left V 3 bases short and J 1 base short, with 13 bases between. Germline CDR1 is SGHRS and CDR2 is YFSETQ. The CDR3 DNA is TGCGCCAGCAGCTCCAGACCGCGAAGTAACTATGGCTACACCTTC. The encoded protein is CASSSRPRSNYGYTF.

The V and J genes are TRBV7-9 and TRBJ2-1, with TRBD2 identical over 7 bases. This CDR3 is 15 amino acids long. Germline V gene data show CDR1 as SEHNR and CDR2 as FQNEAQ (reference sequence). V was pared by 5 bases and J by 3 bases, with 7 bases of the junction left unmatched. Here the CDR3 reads CASSIPGTNYNEQFF. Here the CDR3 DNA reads TGTGCCAGCAGCATCCCCGGGACTAACTACAATGAGCAGTTCTTC.

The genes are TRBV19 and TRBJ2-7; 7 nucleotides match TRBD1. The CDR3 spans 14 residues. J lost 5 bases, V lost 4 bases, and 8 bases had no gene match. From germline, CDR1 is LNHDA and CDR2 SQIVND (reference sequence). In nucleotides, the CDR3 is TGTGCCAGTAGTAGATTCGAGGGGGCCCACGAGCAGTACTTC. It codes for CASSRFEGAHEQYF.

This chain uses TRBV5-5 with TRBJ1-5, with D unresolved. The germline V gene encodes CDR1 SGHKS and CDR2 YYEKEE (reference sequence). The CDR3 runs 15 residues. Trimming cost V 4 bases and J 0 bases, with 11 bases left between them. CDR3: CASSLLPYSNQPQHF. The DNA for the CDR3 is TGTGCCAGCAGCCTGCTGCCTTATAGCAATCAGCCCCAGCATTTT.

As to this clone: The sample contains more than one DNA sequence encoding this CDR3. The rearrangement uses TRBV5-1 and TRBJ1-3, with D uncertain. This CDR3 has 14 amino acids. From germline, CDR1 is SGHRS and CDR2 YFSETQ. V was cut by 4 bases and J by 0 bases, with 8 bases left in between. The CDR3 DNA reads TGCGCCAGCAGCCAAGGGAGCTCTGGAAACACCATATATTTT. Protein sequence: CASSQGSSGNTIYF.

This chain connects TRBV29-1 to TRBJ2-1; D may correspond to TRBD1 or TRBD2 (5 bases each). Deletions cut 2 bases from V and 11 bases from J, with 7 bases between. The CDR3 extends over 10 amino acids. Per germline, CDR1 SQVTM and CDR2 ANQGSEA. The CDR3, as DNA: TGCAGCGTTGAATCGGGACAGCAGTTCTTC. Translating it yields CSVESGQQFF.

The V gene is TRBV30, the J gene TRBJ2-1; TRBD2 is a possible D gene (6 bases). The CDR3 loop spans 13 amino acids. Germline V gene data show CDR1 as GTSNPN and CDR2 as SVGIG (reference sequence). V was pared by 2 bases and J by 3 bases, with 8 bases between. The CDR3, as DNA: TGTGCCTGGAGTCTCGGGAGCTACAATGAGCAGTTCTTC. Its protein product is CAWSLGSYNEQFF.

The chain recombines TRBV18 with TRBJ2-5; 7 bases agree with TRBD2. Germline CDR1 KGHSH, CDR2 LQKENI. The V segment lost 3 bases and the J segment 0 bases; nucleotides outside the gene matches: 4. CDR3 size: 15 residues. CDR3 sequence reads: CASSPLSGNQETQYF. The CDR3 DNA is TGTGCCAGCTCACCCCTCAGCGGGAACCAAGAGACCCAGTACTTC.

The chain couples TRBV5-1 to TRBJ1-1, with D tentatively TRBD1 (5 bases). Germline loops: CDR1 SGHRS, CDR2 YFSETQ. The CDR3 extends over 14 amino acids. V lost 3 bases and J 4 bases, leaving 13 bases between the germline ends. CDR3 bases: TGCGCCAGCAGCTCCCGGGACGGAGGCACTGAAGCTTTCTTT. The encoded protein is CASSSRDGGTEAFF. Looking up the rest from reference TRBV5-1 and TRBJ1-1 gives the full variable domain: KAGVTQTPRYLIKTRGQQVTLSCSPISGHRSVSWYQQTPGQGLQFLFEYFSETQRNKGNFPGRFSGRQFSNSRSEMNVSTLELGDSALYLCASSSRDGGTEAFFGQGTRLTVV.

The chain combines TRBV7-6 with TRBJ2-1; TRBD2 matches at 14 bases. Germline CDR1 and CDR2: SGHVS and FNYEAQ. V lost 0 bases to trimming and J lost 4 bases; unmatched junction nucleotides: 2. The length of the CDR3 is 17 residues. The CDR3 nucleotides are TGTGCCAGCAGCTTAGCAGGGACTAGCGGGGGATACAATGAGCAGTTCTTC. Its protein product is CASSLAGTSGGYNEQFF.

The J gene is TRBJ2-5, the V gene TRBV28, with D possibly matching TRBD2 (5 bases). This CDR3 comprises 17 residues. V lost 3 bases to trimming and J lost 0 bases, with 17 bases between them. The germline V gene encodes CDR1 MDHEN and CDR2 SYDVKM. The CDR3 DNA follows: TGTGCCAGCAGTTTCCCCTCTAGGGAGTTGTACCAAGAGACCCAGTACTTC. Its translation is CASSFPSRELYQETQYF.

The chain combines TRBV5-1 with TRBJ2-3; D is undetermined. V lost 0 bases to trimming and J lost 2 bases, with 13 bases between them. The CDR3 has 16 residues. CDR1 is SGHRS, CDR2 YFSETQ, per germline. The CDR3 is CASSLVGGSTTDTQYF. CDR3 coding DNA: TGCGCCAGCAGCTTGGTTGGCGGTTCTACCACAGATACGCAGTATTTT.

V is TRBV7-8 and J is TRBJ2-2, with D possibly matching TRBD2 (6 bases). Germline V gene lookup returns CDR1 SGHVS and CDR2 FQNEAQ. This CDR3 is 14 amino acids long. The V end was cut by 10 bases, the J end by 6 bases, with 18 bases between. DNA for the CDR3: TGTGCCACCGTGCCATCGGGAGTGGCCGGGGAGCTGTTTTTT. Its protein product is CATVPSGVAGELFF.

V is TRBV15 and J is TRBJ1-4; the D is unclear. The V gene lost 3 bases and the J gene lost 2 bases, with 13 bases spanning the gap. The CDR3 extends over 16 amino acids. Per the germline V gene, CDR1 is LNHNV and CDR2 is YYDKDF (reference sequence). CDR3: CATSRPPDGTNEKLFF. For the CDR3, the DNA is TGTGCCACCAGCAGGCCCCCCGACGGGACTAATGAAAAACTGTTTTTT.

CDR3 sequence (DNA): TGTGCCAGCAGCAACAAGCGCACAGATACGCAGTATTTT. This translates into CASSNKRTDTQYF. The gene calls are TRBV7-3 and TRBJ2-3; unclear D gene. This CDR3 region has 13 residues. The V and J ends lost 5 bases and 1 base respectively, with 7 bases between them. Germline V lookup: CDR1 SGHTA, CDR2 FQGTGA.